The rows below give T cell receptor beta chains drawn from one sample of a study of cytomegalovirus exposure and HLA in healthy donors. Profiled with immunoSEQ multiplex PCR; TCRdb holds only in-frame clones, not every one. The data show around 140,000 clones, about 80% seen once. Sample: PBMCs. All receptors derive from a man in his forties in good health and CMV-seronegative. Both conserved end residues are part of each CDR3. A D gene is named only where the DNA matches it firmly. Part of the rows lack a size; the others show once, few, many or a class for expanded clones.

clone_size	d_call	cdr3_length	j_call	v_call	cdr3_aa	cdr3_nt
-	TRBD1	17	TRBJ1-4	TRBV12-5	CASGLEPDRATNEKLFF	TGTGCTAGTGGTTTGGAGCCCGACAGGGCAACTAATGAAAAACTGTTTTTT
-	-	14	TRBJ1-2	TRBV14	CASSQLDTNYGYTF	TGTGCCAGCAGCCAATTGGACACTAACTATGGCTACACCTTC
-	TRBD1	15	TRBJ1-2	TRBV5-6	CASSTGQGGNYGYTF	TGTGCCAGCAGCACTGGACAGGGTGGGAACTATGGCTACACCTTC
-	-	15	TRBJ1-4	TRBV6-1	CAARSTGATNEKLFF	TGTGCCGCCAGGTCGACGGGGGCAACTAATGAAAAACTGTTTTTT
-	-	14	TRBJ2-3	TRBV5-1	CASSLAKSTDTQYF	TGCGCCAGCAGCTTGGCCAAAAGCACAGATACGCAGTATTTT
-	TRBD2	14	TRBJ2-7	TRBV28	CASSLAGYTYEQYF	TGTGCCAGCAGTCTAGCGGGGTATACCTACGAGCAGTACTTC
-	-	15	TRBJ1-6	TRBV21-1	CASSVHKGGSTGLHF	TGTGCCAGCAGCGTCCATAAAGGTGGCTCGACGGGCCTCCACTTT
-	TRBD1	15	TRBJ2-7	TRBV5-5	CASSLTTGYDYEQYF	TGTGCCAGCAGCTTGACGACAGGGTATGACTACGAGCAGTACTTC
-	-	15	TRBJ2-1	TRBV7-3	CASSEPGLPYNEQFF	TGTGCCAGCAGCGAGCCCGGACTCCCCTACAATGAGCAGTTCTTC
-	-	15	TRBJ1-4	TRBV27	CASSLTGRSNEKLFF	TGTGCCAGCAGTTTAACAGGGCGATCTAATGAAAAACTGTTTTTT
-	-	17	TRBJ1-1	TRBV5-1	CASSPGSGADMNTEAFF	TGCGCCAGCAGCCCCGGGTCAGGGGCGGACATGAACACTGAAGCTTTCTTT
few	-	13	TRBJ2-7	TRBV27	CASSFNRADEQYF	TGTGCCAGCAGTTTTAACAGGGCGGACGAGCAGTACTTC
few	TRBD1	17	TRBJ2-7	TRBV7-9	CASSLGTPGQAVYEQYF	TGTGCCAGCAGCTTAGGCACCCCGGGACAGGCCGTCTACGAGCAGTACTTC
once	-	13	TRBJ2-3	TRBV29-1	CSVNSGGTDTQYF	TGCAGCGTTAATTCGGGGGGCACAGATACGCAGTATTTT
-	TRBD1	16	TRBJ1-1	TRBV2	CASRGGQLNRNTEAFF	TGTGCCAGCAGGGGGGGACAGCTAAATCGGAACACTGAAGCTTTCTTT
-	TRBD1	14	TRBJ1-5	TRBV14	CASSPGQGHQPQHF	TGTGCCAGCAGCCCAGGACAGGGGCATCAGCCCCAGCATTTT
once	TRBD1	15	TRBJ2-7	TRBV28	CASSLPGQGSYEQYF	TGTGCCAGCAGTTTACCTGGACAGGGGTCCTACGAGCAGTACTTC
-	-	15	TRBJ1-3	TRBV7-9	CASSSFGSSGNTIYF	TGTGCCAGCAGCTCCTTCGGGAGCTCTGGAAACACCATATATTTT
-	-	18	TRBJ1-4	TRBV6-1	CASSDFMDYRQGAEKLFF	TGTGCCAGCAGTGATTTTATGGACTACAGGCAAGGCGCTGAAAAACTGTTTTTT
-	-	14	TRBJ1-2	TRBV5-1	CASSLFETNYGYTF	TGCGCCAGCAGCTTGTTCGAGACAAATTATGGCTACACCTTC
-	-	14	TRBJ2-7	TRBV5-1	CASSLGDNSYEQYF	TGCGCCAGCAGCTTGGGAGACAACTCCTACGAGCAGTACTTC
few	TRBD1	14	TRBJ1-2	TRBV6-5	CASRWGQGAYGYTF	TGTGCCAGCAGATGGGGACAGGGGGCTTATGGCTACACCTTC
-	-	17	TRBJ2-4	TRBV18	CASSPLGTRATRDIQYF	TGTGCCAGCTCACCATTGGGGACAAGGGCTACAAGGGACATTCAGTACTTC
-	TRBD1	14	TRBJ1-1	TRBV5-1	CASSKGQGDTEAFF	TGCGCCAGCAGCAAGGGACAGGGAGACACTGAAGCTTTCTTT
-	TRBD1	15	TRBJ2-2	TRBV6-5	CASSLTGGDTGELFF	TGTGCCAGCAGTTTGACAGGGGGGGACACCGGGGAGCTGTTTTTT
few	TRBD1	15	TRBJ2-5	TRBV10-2	CASSDSGTGKETQYF	TGCGCCAGCAGTGATTCCGGGACAGGGAAAGAGACCCAGTACTTC
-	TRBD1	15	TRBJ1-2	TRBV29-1	CSVEGTGVFGNGYTF	TGCAGCGTTGAAGGAACAGGGGTATTCGGAAATGGCTACACCTTC
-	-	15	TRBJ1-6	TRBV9	CASSVAGALNSPLHF	TGTGCCAGCAGCGTTGCGGGGGCGCTAAATTCACCCCTCCACTTT
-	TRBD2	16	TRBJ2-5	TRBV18	CASSPGTSGAQETQYF	TGTGCCAGCTCACCTGGGACTAGCGGGGCCCAAGAGACCCAGTACTTC